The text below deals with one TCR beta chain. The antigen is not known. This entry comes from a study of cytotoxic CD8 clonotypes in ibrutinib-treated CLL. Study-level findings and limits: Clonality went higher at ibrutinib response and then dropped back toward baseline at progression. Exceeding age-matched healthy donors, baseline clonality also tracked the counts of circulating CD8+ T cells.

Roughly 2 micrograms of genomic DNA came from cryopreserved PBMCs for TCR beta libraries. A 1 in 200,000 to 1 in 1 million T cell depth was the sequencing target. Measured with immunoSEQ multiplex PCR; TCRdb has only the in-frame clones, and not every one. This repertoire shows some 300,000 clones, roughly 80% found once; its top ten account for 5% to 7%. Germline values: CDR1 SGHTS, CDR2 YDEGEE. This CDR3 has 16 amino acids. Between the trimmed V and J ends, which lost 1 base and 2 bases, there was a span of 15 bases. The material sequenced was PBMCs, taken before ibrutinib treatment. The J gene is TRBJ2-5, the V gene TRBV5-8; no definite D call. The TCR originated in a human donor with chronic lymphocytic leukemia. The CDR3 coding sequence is TGTGCCAGCAGCTTGCGGCCAGCAGCTTCTCAAGAGACCCAGTACTTC. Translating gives CASSLRPAASQETQYF. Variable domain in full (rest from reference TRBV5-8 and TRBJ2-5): EAGVTQSPTHLIKTRGQQATLRCSPISGHTSVYWYQQALGLGLQFLLWYDEGEERNRGNFPPRFSGRQFPNYSSELNVNALELEDSALYLCASSLRPAASQETQYFGPGTRLLVL.